This T cell receptor beta chain was recovered during a study of blood T cell repertoires in COVID-19. Overall study context: The cDNA or gDNA used as material had been derived from T cells, B-cell-depleted T cells, or PBMCs.

This CDR3 contains 14 residues. Trimming removed 8 bases at V and 4 bases at J, with 18 bases between. Germline loops: CDR1 SEHNR, CDR2 FQNEAQ (reference sequence). As processed by the authors: Cell counts per sample came from amplifying reference gene primers. Profiling relied on immunoSEQ multiplex PCR, and the TCRdb table lists in-frame clones only, not all of them. V and J calls and clone size follow that table, whereas D and trimming were derived from the DNA. The table lists roughly 85,000 clones, roughly 88% of them singletons. This TCR was recovered from a man aged 45 to 65 with active or convalescent COVID-19. This chain joins TRBV7-9 and TRBJ2-7, with a tentative D call TRBD2 (7 bases). The sequenced sample consisted of peripheral blood. CDR3 loop: CASSPHAGAYEQYF. In DNA form, the CDR3 reads TGTGCCAGCTCCCCGCATGCGGGGGCGTACGAGCAGTACTTC.